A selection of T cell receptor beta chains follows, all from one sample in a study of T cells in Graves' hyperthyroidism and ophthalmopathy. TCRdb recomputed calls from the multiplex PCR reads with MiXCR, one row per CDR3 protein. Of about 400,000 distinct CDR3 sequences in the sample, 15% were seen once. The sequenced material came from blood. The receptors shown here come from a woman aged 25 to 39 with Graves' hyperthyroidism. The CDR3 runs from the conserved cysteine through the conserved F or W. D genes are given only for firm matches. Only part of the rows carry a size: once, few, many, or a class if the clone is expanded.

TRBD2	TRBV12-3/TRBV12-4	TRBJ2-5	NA	CASSLGISGIQETQYF	TGTGCCAGCAGTTTGGGGATAAGCGGGATCCAAGAGACCCAGTACTTC
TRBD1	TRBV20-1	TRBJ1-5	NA	CSARDQDRVAGNQPQHF	TGCAGTGCTAGAGATCAAGACAGGGTGGCGGGCAATCAGCCCCAGCATTTT
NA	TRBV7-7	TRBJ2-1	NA	CASSLDRTSEQFF	TGTGCTAGCAGCTTAGACAGGACCAGTGAGCAGTTCTTC
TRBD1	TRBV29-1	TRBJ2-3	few	CSEITGGRGDTQYF	TGCAGCGAAATAACAGGGGGAAGGGGAGATACGCAGTATTTT
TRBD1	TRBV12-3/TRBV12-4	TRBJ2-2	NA	CASRSGQGTGELFF	TGTGCCAGCAGATCGGGACAGGGGACCGGGGAGCTGTTTTTT
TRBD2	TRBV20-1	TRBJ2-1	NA	CSASPASGRAGEQFF	TGCAGTGCTAGTCCGGCTAGCGGGAGGGCCGGTGAGCAGTTCTTC
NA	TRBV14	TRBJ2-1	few	CASSQPTFYRNEQFF	TGTGCCAGCAGCCAACCGACATTCTATCGGAATGAGCAGTTCTTC
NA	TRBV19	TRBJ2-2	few	CASNVRGTTNTGELFF	TGTGCCAGTAATGTTCGCGGAACGACGAACACCGGGGAGCTGTTTTTT
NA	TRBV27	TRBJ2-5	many	CASTKGETQYF	TGTGCCAGCACCAAGGGGGAGACCCAGTACTTC
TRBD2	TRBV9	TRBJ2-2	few	CASSDPGLAGSTGELFF	TGTGCCAGCAGCGATCCGGGACTAGCGGGTTCCACCGGGGAGCTGTTTTTT
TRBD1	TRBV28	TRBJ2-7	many	CASSPISTGTEQYF	TGTGCCAGCAGTCCCATCTCGACAGGGACCGAGCAGTACTTC
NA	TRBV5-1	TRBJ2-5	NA	CASNLQETQYF	TGCGCCAGCAACTTACAAGAGACCCAGTACTTC
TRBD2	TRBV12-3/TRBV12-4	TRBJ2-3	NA	CASRKREEIVSDTQYF	TGTGCCAGCAGGAAGCGGGAGGAGATTGTATCAGATACGCAGTATTTT
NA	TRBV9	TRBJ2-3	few	CASNPTTVTDTQYF	TGTGCCAGCAATCCAACGACTGTCACAGATACGCAGTATTTT
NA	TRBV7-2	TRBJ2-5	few	CASSLRFRQETQYF	TGTGCCAGCAGCTTAAGGTTTAGACAAGAGACCCAGTACTTC
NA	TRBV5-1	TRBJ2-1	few	CASSLAAGNMEQFF	TGCGCCAGCAGCTTGGCGGCGGGAAACATGGAGCAGTTCTTC
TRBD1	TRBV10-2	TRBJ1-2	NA	CASSESTGDFRGYTF	TGCGCCAGCAGTGAGTCGACAGGGGATTTTCGTGGCTACACCTTC
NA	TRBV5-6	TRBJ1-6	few	CASSLMSGWGDDSPLHF	TGTGCCAGCAGCTTGATGTCAGGGTGGGGGGACGATTCACCCCTCCACTTT
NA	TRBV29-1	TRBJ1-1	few	CSVQDGMNTEAFF	TGCAGCGTTCAGGACGGAATGAACACTGAAGCTTTCTTT
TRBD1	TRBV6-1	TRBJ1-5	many	CASSGGRQGNQPQHF	TGTGCCAGCAGTGGGGGAAGACAGGGAAATCAGCCCCAGCATTTT
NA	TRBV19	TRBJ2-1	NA	CANSIQEGSYNEQFF	TGTGCCAATAGTATCCAGGAGGGTTCCTACAATGAGCAGTTCTTC
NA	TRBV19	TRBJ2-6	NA	CASSNTDRGANVLTF	TGTGCCAGTAGTAATACCGACAGAGGGGCCAACGTCCTGACTTTC
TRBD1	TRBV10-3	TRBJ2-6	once	CAISELGQISGANVLTF	TGTGCCATCAGTGAGTTGGGACAGATCTCTGGGGCCAACGTCCTGACTTTC
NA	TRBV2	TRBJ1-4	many	CASNPSASYEKLFF	TGTGCCAGCAACCCTTCGGCCTCCTATGAAAAACTGTTTTTT
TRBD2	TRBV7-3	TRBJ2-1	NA	CASSLAGGRYEQFF	TGTGCCAGCAGCTTAGCGGGAGGGAGATATGAGCAGTTCTTC
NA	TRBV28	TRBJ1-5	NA	CASSSRQDYSNQPQHF	TGTGCCAGCAGTTCGAGACAGGACTATAGCAATCAGCCCCAGCATTTT
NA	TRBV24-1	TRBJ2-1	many	CATSDWDHNEQFF	TGTGCCACCAGTGACTGGGATCACAATGAGCAGTTCTTC
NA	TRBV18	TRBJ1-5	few	CASSPPATGRNSNQPQHF	TGTGCCAGCTCACCACCGGCTACAGGGAGAAATAGCAATCAGCCCCAGCATTTT
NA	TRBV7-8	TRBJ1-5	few	CASSLLRGGYDQPQHF	TGTGCCAGCAGCTTACTCAGGGGAGGGTATGATCAGCCCCAGCATTTT
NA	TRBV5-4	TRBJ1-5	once	CASSLYYRSRSFSNQPQHF	TGTGCCAGCAGCTTGTATTACAGGTCACGTTCTTTTAGCAATCAGCCCCAGCATTTT
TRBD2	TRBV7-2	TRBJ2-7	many	CASSQAGGPQYEQYF	TGTGCCAGCAGCCAAGCGGGAGGGCCTCAGTACGAGCAGTACTTC
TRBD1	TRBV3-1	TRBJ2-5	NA	CASSQVQGAGETQYF	TGCGCCAGCAGCCAAGTACAGGGGGCTGGGGAGACCCAGTACTTC
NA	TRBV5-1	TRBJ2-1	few	CVSSLHYTNEQFF	TGCGTCAGCAGCCTGCACTACACCAATGAGCAGTTCTTC
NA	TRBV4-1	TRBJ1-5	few	CASSQEAGFNQPQHF	TGCGCCAGCAGCCAAGAGGCCGGTTTCAATCAGCCCCAGCATTTT
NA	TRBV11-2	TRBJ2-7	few	CASSLDRGTAYEQYF	TGTGCCAGCAGCTTGGACCGCGGGACAGCTTACGAGCAGTACTTC
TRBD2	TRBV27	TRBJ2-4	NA	CASRRAGPELLAKNIQYF	TGTGCCAGCAGGCGAGCGGGGCCCGAACTATTAGCCAAAAACATTCAGTACTTC
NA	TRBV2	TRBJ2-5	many	CASSVPKGQQETQYF	TGTGCCAGCAGTGTTCCCAAGGGACAACAAGAGACCCAGTACTTC
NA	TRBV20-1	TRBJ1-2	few	CSARDQGDYGYTF	TGCAGTGCTAGAGATCAGGGAGACTATGGCTACACCTTC
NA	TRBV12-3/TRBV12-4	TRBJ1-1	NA	CASSFNLGEAFF	TGTGCCAGCAGTTTTAATTTAGGTGAAGCTTTCTTT
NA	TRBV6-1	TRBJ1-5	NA	CASSLVMGGNRNQPQHF	TGTGCCAGCAGTCTGGTTATGGGGGGGAACCGCAATCAGCCCCAGCATTTT
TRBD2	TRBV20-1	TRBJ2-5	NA	CSASPLAGAQETQYF	TGCAGTGCTAGTCCCCTAGCGGGGGCTCAAGAGACCCAGTACTTC
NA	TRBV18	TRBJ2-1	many	CASSPSSYNEQFF	TGTGCCAGCTCACCAAGTTCCTACAATGAGCAGTTCTTC
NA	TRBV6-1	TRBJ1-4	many	CASSYGTTNEKLFF	TGTGCCAGCAGTTACGGGACAACTAATGAAAAACTGTTTTTT
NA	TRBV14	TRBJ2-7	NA	CASSQDPRDRLTYEQYF	TGTGCCAGCAGCCAAGATCCGAGAGACAGGCTTACCTACGAGCAGTACTTC
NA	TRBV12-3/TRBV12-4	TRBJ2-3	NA	CASSFHTGADTQYF	TGTGCCAGCAGTTTTCATACCGGGGCGGATACGCAGTATTTT